The 15 T cell receptor beta chains listed next were all sequenced from one sample in a study of cytomegalovirus exposure and HLA in healthy donors. Amplification used 60 Vbeta primers and 13 Jbeta primers. Generated by immunoSEQ multiplex PCR, the TCRdb table keeps only in-frame clones and is missing some. The profile shows about 160,000 clones, around nine tenths of them singletons. The sample consisted of PBMCs. These receptors came from a woman in her 30s in good health and CMV-seronegative.

The V call is TRBV11-1, the J call TRBJ2-2; TRBD1 matches 7 bases. Germline V gene lookup returns CDR1 SGHAT and CDR2 FQDESV (reference sequence). The CDR3 is 15 residues long. V shed 0 bases, J shed 4 bases, and the junction held 2 bases outside the gene matches. In DNA form, the CDR3 reads TGTGCCAGCAGCTTAGCGAGGACAGGCACCGGGGAGCTGTTTTTT. Translating gives CASSLARTGTGELFF.

The chain employs TRBV5-5 and TRBJ2-2, with 12 bases lining up with TRBD2. The CDR3 totals 16 residues. CDR1 SGHKS and CDR2 YYEKEE come from the germline V gene (reference sequence). The ends lost 4 bases at V and 1 base at J; junction bases unmatched: 2. The CDR3 DNA follows: TGTGCCAGCAGCCGACTAGCGGGGGAGAACACCGGGGAGCTGTTTTTT. Translating gives CASSRLAGENTGELFF.

The chain links TRBV7-9 to TRBJ2-7; the D gene is possibly TRBD1 (6 bases). Germline lookup yields CDR1 SEHNR and CDR2 FQNEAQ (reference sequence). This CDR3 region has 14 residues. Trimming removed 5 bases at V and 5 bases at J, with 16 bases between. CDR3 in amino acids: CASSQSTGLNEQYF. The CDR3 coding sequence is TGTGCCAGCAGCCAGAGCACAGGGCTCAACGAGCAGTACTTC.

The genes are TRBV10-3 and TRBJ2-1; tentatively, D is TRBD2 (5 bases). The V gene's germline CDR1 is ENHRY and CDR2 SYGVKD. CDR3 length equals 17 residues. V lost 0 bases, J lost 0 bases, and 12 bases lay in between. This chain's CDR3 is CAISESGSTSSYNEQFF. The CDR3, as DNA: TGTGCCATCAGTGAGTCGGGTAGCACTAGCTCCTACAATGAGCAGTTCTTC.

The J gene is TRBJ1-3, the V gene TRBV5-1, with TRBD1 identical over 9 bases. The V and J ends lost 2 bases and 3 bases, in that order; junction bases with no gene match: 3. The CDR3 has 15 residues. CDR1 is SGHRS and CDR2 is YFSETQ in the germline V gene. For the CDR3, the DNA is TGCGCCAGCAGCTTACAGGGGGCAAATGGAAACACCATATATTTT. Amino acids: CASSLQGANGNTIYF.

The V call is TRBV7-2, the J call TRBJ1-4; no clear D gene. Germline assignment: CDR1 SGHTA and CDR2 FQGNSA. This CDR3 spans 15 amino acids. Trimming removed 3 bases at V and 0 bases at J, with 8 bases between. In nucleotides, the CDR3 is TGTGCCAGCAGCTTGACACCTGCAACTAATGAAAAACTGTTTTTT. As protein: CASSLTPATNEKLFF.

This sequence joins TRBV2 and TRBJ2-7; 7 nucleotides match TRBD2. Germline-derived CDR1 and CDR2 are SNHLY and FYNNEI. Germline trimming cut 2 bases from V and 5 bases from J; bases unmatched to any gene: 9. The CDR3 totals 15 residues. CDR3 residues: CASSEKAGRDNEQYF. The CDR3 DNA sequence: TGTGCCAGCAGTGAAAAGGCAGGGAGGGATAACGAGCAGTACTTC.

CDR3 sequence (DNA): TGTGCCAGCAGCTTGGGACAGACAGAAGCTTTCTTT. Amino acids: CASSLGQTEAFF. V gene TRBV5-6 combines with J gene TRBJ1-1; perhaps TRBD1 as D (5 bases). V was shortened by 0 bases and J by 8 bases, with 8 bases between the two germline ends. CDR1 is SGHDT and CDR2 is YYEEEE in the germline V gene. CDR3 length equals 12 residues.

CDR3 residues: CASSPPTGGHPTYYGYTF. The DNA for the CDR3 is TGTGCCAGCAGCCCACCAACAGGGGGACACCCGACATACTATGGCTACACCTTC. The chain carries TRBV11-2 and TRBJ1-2; 8 positions match TRBD1. Germline trimming cut 5 bases from V and 3 bases from J; bases unmatched to any gene: 17. Germline loops: CDR1 SGHAT, CDR2 FQNNGV. The CDR3 has 18 amino acids.

This clone turned up a few times. The CDR3 here is CASSFGGGAEEQFF. CDR3 nucleotide sequence: TGTGCCAGCAGCTTCGGTGGGGGGGCGGAGGAGCAGTTCTTC. This chain links TRBV7-3 with TRBJ2-1, with a tentative D call TRBD2 (7 bases). The germline V gene has CDR1 SGHTA and CDR2 FQGTGA. The CDR3 consists of 14 residues. V gave up 3 bases and J gave up 10 bases, with 16 bases separating them.

The rearrangement joins TRBV27 to TRBJ2-2, with unresolved D. Germline V gives CDR1 MNHEY, CDR2 SMNVEV (reference sequence). V was shortened by 4 bases and J by 4 bases, with 7 bases between the two germline ends. The length of the CDR3 is 13 residues. In DNA, the CDR3 is TGTGCCAGCAGTTCCCATCCCACCGGGGAGCTGTTTTTT. It translates to CASSSHPTGELFF.

The rearrangement links TRBV4-3 to TRBJ1-2, with 7 bases identical to TRBD1. The CDR3 loop spans 17 amino acids. V shed 0 bases, J shed 8 bases, and the junction held 15 bases outside the gene matches. Germline values: CDR1 LGHNA, CDR2 YSLEER. The chain's CDR3 is CASSQDDALGTVEGYTF. The CDR3 DNA is TGCGCCAGCAGCCAAGATGACGCGTTAGGGACAGTGGAAGGCTACACCTTC.

The chain employs TRBV7-6 and TRBJ1-5, with a tentative D call TRBD1 (6 bases). V lost 1 base, J lost 6 bases, and 10 bases lay in between. The CDR3 contains 14 residues. The germline CDR1 and CDR2 sequences are SGHVS and FNYEAQ. CDR3 nucleotides: TGTGCCAGCAGCTTAGGTACAGGGAGTCAGCCCCAGCATTTT. It codes for CASSLGTGSQPQHF. Together with reference TRBV7-6 and TRBJ1-5, the CDR3 gives the full variable domain: GAGVSQSPRYKVTKRGQDVALRCDPISGHVSLYWYRQALGQGPEFLTYFNYEAQQDKSGLPNDRFSAERPEGSISTLTIQRTEQRDSAMYRCASSLGTGSQPQHFGDGTRLSIL.

The chain joins TRBV6-1 to TRBJ2-3, with D tentatively TRBD2 (6 bases). CDR3 length: 17 residues. The germline V gene encodes CDR1 MNHNS and CDR2 SASEGT. V shed 0 bases and J shed 0 bases, with 13 bases lying between them. The CDR3 reads CASSEARLAPSTDTQYF. DNA of the CDR3: TGTGCCAGCAGTGAAGCGCGCCTAGCGCCTAGCACAGATACGCAGTATTTT.

The rearrangement links TRBV7-9 to TRBJ1-2; D not resolved. Looked up from germline, CDR1 is SEHNR and CDR2 is FQNEAQ (reference sequence). This CDR3 contains 13 residues. V was trimmed by 5 bases and J by 0 bases, leaving 7 bases between them. The CDR3 DNA reads TGTGCCAGCAGCCCTACAGCTAACTATGGCTACACCTTC. As protein: CASSPTANYGYTF.